This TCR beta chain was sequenced during a study of blood T cell repertoires in COVID-19. On the study more broadly: Donors in the United States, Italy and Spain gave samples during acute or convalescent COVID-19. PBMCs, B-cell-depleted T cells, or T cells provided the cDNA or gDNA that made up the material.

Methods used by the authors: Amplification of reference gene primers provided the estimated nucleated cell counts. Data came from immunoSEQ multiplex PCR; TCRdb stores just in-frame clones and leaves some out. The V and J calls and clone size were taken over from that table, and D and trimming were inferred from the DNA. This table holds 200,000 to 250,000 clones, under 90% found once. CDR3 length: 17 residues. The J segment lost 5 bases and the V segment lost 5 bases, leaving 12 bases of the junction unmatched. Germline assignment: CDR1 MRHNA and CDR2 SNTAGT. The sequence came from a man older than 75 with acute or convalescent COVID-19. The J gene is TRBJ2-5, the V gene TRBV6-4, with TRBD2 matching over 12 bases. What was sequenced was peripheral blood. CDR3 bases: TGTGCCAGCAGTCTCCGGACTAGCGGGATCCTACTGGAGACCCAGTACTTC. Amino acids: CASSLRTSGILLETQYF.